Presented here are 2 T cell receptor beta chains from one specimen sequenced in a study of blood T cell repertoires in COVID-19. Libraries were prepared by immunoSEQ multiplex PCR; TCRdb keeps only in-frame clonotypes and omits some of them. This sample carries around 200,000 clones, approximately 87% of them seen once, and the ten largest clones take around 21%. Specimen: peripheral blood. Source of these receptors: a man between 65 and 80 years old with active or convalescent COVID-19.

The chain employs TRBV4-1 and TRBJ1-2, with D unclear. Germline assignment: CDR1 MGHRA and CDR2 YSYEKL. V gave up 3 bases and J gave up 4 bases, with 9 bases separating them. The CDR3 is made up of 13 amino acids. CDR3: CASSQPPGYGYTF. CDR3 nucleotides: TGCGCCAGCAGCCAGCCTCCGGGCTATGGCTACACCTTC.

This clone was counted once. The chain couples TRBV5-8 to TRBJ1-2; D is uncertain. The ends were cut back, 0 bases at V and 0 bases at J, with 9 bases in the middle. Germline-derived CDR1 and CDR2 are SGHTS and YDEGEE. The CDR3 totals 15 residues. CDR3 sequence (DNA): TGTGCCAGCAGCTTGGGCGGCGACTCTAACTATGGCTACACCTTC. It specifies CASSLGGDSNYGYTF.